Listed here is a single T cell receptor beta chain. The protocol was immunoSEQ multiplex PCR, while the TCRdb copy is restricted to in-frame clones and leaves out a portion. The table includes 85,000 to 100,000 clones, over 90% detected once. The record originates from a study of control samples from healthy donors and cancer patients. Germline V lookup: CDR1 SGHDN, CDR2 FVKESK. Trimming removed 2 bases from V and 10 bases from J, with 15 bases in between. This CDR3 is built from 15 residues. The specimen was blood. The source is a young man in good health. V and J are TRBV14 and TRBJ1-6, with D possibly being TRBD1 (5 bases). CDR3 loop: CASSQYQGFGSPLHF. CDR3 nucleotide sequence: TGTGCCAGCAGCCAATACCAGGGTTTCGGGTCACCCCTCCACTTT.